This entry lists 6 T cell receptor beta chains sequenced from one sample in a study of T cell changes during pregnancy in multiple sclerosis. Clones were sequenced by immunoSEQ multiplex PCR, and TCRdb holds only the in-frame ones, with some missing. The sample consists of 50,000 to 55,000 clones, around 90% of them appearing once. Sequences were derived from CD4+ T cells from peripheral blood mononuclear cells, sampled in the third trimester of pregnancy. These receptors all stem from a female donor with multiple sclerosis, enrolled in a pregnancy study.

The chain employs TRBV6-1 and TRBJ1-4; D ambiguous. Germline V gene data show CDR1 as MNHNS and CDR2 as SASEGT. Trimming removed 2 bases at V and 1 base at J, with 8 bases between. This CDR3 has 15 amino acids. The CDR3 DNA is TGTGCCAGCAGTGAATCTAGTAGAACTAATGAAAAACTGTTTTTT. Protein sequence: CASSESSRTNEKLFF.

The gene calls are TRBV14 and TRBJ1-5; D not resolved. This CDR3 has 13 amino acids. The V gene lost 2 bases and the J gene lost 4 bases, with 6 bases spanning the gap. CDR1 is SGHDN, CDR2 FVKESK, per germline. The CDR3 DNA is TGTGCCAGCAGCCAATCAGCGAATCAGCCCCAGCATTTT. It codes for CASSQSANQPQHF.

The chain combines TRBV5-1 with TRBJ2-5, with TRBD1 identical over 10 bases. Germline V gene data show CDR1 as SGHRS and CDR2 as YFSETQ. With V trimmed by 4 bases and J by 3 bases, 6 bases remained unmatched. The CDR3 sequence is 15 residues long. The CDR3 protein is CASSITGTGEETQYF. In DNA, the CDR3 is TGCGCCAGCAGCATCACCGGGACAGGGGAAGAGACCCAGTACTTC.

The chain joins TRBV29-1 to TRBJ2-7; D uncertain. V lost 5 bases, J lost 2 bases, and 13 bases lay in between. This CDR3 is 13 amino acids long. The germline V gene encodes CDR1 SQVTM and CDR2 ANQGSEA. The CDR3: CSVQADGTYEQYF. Written as DNA, the CDR3 is TGCAGCGTTCAGGCAGATGGTACCTACGAGCAGTACTTC.

This clone was recorded once. The chain employs TRBV9 and TRBJ1-2; TRBD1 matches at 7 bases. The junction had 5 bases not matched to a gene; V was cut back by 4 bases and J by 5 bases. Per germline, CDR1 SGDLS and CDR2 YYNGEE. The CDR3 runs 13 residues. CDR3 in DNA: TGTGCCAGCAGCCCAGGGGGTGGGTATGGCTACACCTTC. Translating gives CASSPGGGYGYTF.

V and J are TRBV7-9 and TRBJ1-5, with D tentatively TRBD1 (5 bases). The V gene lost 0 bases and the J gene lost 4 bases, with 10 bases spanning the gap. This CDR3 is 15 amino acids long. The V gene's germline CDR1 is SEHNR and CDR2 FQNEAQ (reference sequence). The CDR3 protein is CASSLAAQGNQPQHF. CDR3 coding DNA: TGTGCCAGCAGCTTAGCGGCGCAGGGTAATCAGCCCCAGCATTTT.